The sequence of this T cell receptor beta chain was determined in a study of spatial heterogeneity in lung cancer. This clonotype was seen more than once but under ten times. From the 5' RACE reads, TCRdb called clonotypes with MiXCR, one entry per CDR3 protein. This sample has around 87,000 distinct CDR3 sequences, with about 12% found just once. The sample's time point: sample taken at primary tumor resection. No cells were sorted before sequencing. The whole RNA sequenced was extracted from tumor, nontumor lung or frozen PBMC. V dropped 7 bases and J dropped 6 bases, with 15 bases sitting between them. Germline loops: CDR1 SNHLY, CDR2 FYNNEI. The length of the CDR3 is 14 residues.

This material consisted of PBMCs, taken at surgery. The chain is built from TRBV2 and TRBJ2-2, with D possibly matching TRBD2 (6 bases). The TCR originated in a male donor with early-stage non-small cell lung cancer. The CDR3 nucleotides are TGTGCCAGCATTTCGACTAGTAGCCCCGGGGAGCTGTTTTTT. Translated: CASISTSSPGELFF.